These T cell receptor beta chains were read from a single sample in a study of cytomegalovirus exposure and HLA in healthy donors. Clones were read by immunoSEQ multiplex PCR, and TCRdb kept only the in-frame ones, dropping some. The table lists hundreds of thousands of clones, roughly 79% of them singletons. The sample comprised PBMCs. These receptors all stem from a young man in good health and CMV-seronegative. CDR3s leave out the opening cysteine and the closing phenylalanine or tryptophan. Each record gives: V gene, CDR3 length, D gene, CDR3 protein. D genes are given only for firm matches.

v_call: TRBV30; cdr3_length: 12; d_call: .; cdr3_aa: AWSLLLDGDEQF
v_call: TRBV30; cdr3_length: 13; d_call: .; cdr3_aa: AWSAAGPGDEKLF
v_call: TRBV18; cdr3_length: 11; d_call: .; cdr3_aa: ASSPPGVYEQY
v_call: TRBV9; cdr3_length: 11; d_call: .; cdr3_aa: ASSPGGVQPQH
v_call: TRBV29-1; cdr3_length: 9; d_call: .; cdr3_aa: SVPRGETQY
v_call: TRBV27; cdr3_length: 11; d_call: .; cdr3_aa: ASSPYGDYGYT
v_call: TRBV7-2; cdr3_length: 13; d_call: TRBD1; cdr3_aa: ASSGQTGGYQPQH
v_call: TRBV12-2; cdr3_length: 12; d_call: .; cdr3_aa: ASRLGGESYEQY
v_call: TRBV9; cdr3_length: 14; d_call: .; cdr3_aa: ASSVGQGGDTGELF
v_call: TRBV4-3; cdr3_length: 14; d_call: TRBD2; cdr3_aa: ASSQDSAGGLETQY
v_call: TRBV7-8; cdr3_length: 10; d_call: .; cdr3_aa: ASSFGSNEQF
v_call: TRBV5-4; cdr3_length: 13; d_call: .; cdr3_aa: ASSLQSSYNSPLH
v_call: TRBV7-9; cdr3_length: 15; d_call: .; cdr3_aa: ASSLAPSDRLNTEAF
v_call: TRBV19; cdr3_length: 12; d_call: TRBD2; cdr3_aa: ASLAGWGTGELF
v_call: TRBV7-9; cdr3_length: 13; d_call: TRBD2; cdr3_aa: ASSHLAVREETQY
v_call: TRBV4-1; cdr3_length: 12; d_call: .; cdr3_aa: ASSQVDGVDTQY
v_call: TRBV7-3; cdr3_length: 14; d_call: TRBD1; cdr3_aa: ASSLDDRGGTDTQY
v_call: TRBV28; cdr3_length: 12; d_call: .; cdr3_aa: ASSLSGESQPQH
v_call: TRBV7-2; cdr3_length: 12; d_call: .; cdr3_aa: ASSLGSSIETQY
v_call: TRBV7-9; cdr3_length: 10; d_call: .; cdr3_aa: ASSSTEYEQY
v_call: TRBV6-5; cdr3_length: 13; d_call: TRBD1; cdr3_aa: ASSLKGTGGETQY
v_call: TRBV28; cdr3_length: 15; d_call: .; cdr3_aa: ASSPLTSGSSYNEQF